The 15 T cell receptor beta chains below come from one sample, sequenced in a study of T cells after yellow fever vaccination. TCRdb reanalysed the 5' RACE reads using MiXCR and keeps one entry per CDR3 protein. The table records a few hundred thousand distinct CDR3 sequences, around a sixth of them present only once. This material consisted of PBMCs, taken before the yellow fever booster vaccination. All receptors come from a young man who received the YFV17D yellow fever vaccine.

In DNA, the CDR3 is TGTGCCAGCAGCACGGGGTGGGGAGGCAATCAGCCCCAGCATTTT. Residues: CASSTGWGGNQPQHF. The J gene is TRBJ1-5, the V gene TRBV9; D unclear. Germline loops: CDR1 SGDLS, CDR2 YYNGEE. The length of the CDR3 is 15 residues. V lost 4 bases and J lost 2, with 13 bases in between.

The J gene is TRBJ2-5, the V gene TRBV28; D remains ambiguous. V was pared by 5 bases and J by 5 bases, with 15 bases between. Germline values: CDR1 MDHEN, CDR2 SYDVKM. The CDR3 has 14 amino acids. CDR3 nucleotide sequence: TGTGCCAGCAGTCTCCATAGTGGGTCGGAGACCCAGTACTTC. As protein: CASSLHSGSETQYF. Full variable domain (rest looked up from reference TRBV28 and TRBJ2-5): DVKVTQSSRYLVKRTGEKVFLECVQDMDHENMFWYRQDPGLGLRLIYFSYDVKMKEKGDIPEGYSVSREKKERFSLILESASTNQTSMYLCASSLHSGSETQYFGPGTRLLVL.

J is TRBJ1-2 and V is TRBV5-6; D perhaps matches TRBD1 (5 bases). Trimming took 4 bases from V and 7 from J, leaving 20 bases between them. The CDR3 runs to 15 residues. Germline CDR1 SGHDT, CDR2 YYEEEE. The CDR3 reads CASSPSPGTLFGYTF. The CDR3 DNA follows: TGTGCCAGCAGCCCTAGCCCCGGGACTTTATTTGGCTACACCTTC.

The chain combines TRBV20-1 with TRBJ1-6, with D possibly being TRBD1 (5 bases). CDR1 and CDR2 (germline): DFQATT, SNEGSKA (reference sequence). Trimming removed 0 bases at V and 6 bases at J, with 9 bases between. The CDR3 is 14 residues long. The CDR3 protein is CSARDNRRNSPLHF. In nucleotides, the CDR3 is TGCAGTGCTAGAGATAACAGGCGTAATTCACCCCTCCACTTT.

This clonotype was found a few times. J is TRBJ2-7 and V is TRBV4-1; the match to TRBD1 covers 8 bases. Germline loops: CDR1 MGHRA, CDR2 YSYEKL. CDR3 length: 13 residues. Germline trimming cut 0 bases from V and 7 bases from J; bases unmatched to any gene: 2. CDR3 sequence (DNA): TGCGCCAGCAGCCAAGACAGGGGGCTTGAGCAGTACGTC. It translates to CASSQDRGLEQYV.

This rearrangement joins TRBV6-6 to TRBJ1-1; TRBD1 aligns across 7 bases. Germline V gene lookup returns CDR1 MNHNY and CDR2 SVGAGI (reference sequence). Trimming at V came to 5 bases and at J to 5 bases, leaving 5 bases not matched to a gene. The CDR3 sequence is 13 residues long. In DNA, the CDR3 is TGTGCCAGCAGTCTTATCAGGGGGACTGAAGCTTTCTTT. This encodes CASSLIRGTEAFF.

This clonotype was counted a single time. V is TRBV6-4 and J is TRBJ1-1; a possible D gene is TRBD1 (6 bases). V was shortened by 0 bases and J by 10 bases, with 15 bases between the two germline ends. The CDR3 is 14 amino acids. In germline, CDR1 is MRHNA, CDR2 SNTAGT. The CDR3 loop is CASSDSSGAAVAFF. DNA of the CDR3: TGTGCCAGCAGTGACTCGTCGGGGGCTGCGGTAGCTTTCTTT.

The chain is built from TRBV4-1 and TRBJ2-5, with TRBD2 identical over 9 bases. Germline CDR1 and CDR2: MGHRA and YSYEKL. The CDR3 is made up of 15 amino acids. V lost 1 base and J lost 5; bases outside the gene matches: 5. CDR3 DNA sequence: TGCGCCAGCAGCCAAGCGGGACTAGCTGGGGAGACCCAGTACTTC. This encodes CASSQAGLAGETQYF.

The CDR3 DNA is TGTGCCAGCAGAACGACAGGGGGTAGCTCTGGAAACACCATATATTTT. Its translation: CASRTTGGSSGNTIYF. The genes are TRBV12-3 or TRBV12-4 and TRBJ1-3, with 9 nucleotides matching TRBD1. The V segment lost 6 bases and the J segment 0 bases; nucleotides outside the gene matches: 6. The CDR3 is made up of 16 amino acids.

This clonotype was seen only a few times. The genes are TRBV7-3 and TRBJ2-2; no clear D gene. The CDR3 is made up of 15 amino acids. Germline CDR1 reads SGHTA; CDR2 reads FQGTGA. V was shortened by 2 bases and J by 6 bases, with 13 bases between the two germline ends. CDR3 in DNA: TGTGCCAGCAGCTTATCGGCCATACCCTCCGGGGAGCTGTTTTTT. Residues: CASSLSAIPSGELFF.

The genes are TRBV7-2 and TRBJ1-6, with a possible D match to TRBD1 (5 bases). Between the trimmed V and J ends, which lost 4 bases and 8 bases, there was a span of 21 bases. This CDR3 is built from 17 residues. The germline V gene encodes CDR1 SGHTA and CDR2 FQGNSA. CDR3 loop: CASSYVGTQESDSPLHF. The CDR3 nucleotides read TGTGCCAGCAGCTACGTCGGGACCCAGGAGTCGGATTCACCCCTCCACTTT. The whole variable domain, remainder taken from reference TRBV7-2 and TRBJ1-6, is GAGVSQSPSNKVTEKGKDVELRCDPISGHTALYWYRQSLGQGLEFLIYFQGNSAPDKSGLPSDRFSAERTGGSVSTLTIQRTQQEDSAVYLCASSYVGTQESDSPLHFGNGTRLTVT.

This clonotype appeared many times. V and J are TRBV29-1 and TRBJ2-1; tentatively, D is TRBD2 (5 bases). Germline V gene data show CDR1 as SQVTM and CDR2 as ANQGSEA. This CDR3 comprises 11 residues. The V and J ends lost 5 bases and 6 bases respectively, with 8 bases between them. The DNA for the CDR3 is TGCAGCGTTTCCGGGGTCAATGAGCAGTTCTTC. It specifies CSVSGVNEQFF.

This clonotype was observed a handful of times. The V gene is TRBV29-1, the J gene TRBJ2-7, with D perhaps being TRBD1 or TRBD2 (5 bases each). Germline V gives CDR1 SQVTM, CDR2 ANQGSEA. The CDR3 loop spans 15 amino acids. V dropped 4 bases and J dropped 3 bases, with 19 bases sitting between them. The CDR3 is CSVVGAAGPNYEQYF. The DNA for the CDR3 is TGCAGCGTTGTCGGGGCAGCAGGACCAAACTACGAGCAGTACTTC.

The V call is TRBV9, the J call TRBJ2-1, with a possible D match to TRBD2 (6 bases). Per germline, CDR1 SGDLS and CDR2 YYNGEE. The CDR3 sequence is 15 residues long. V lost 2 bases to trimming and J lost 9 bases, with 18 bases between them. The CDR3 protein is CASSVGLAKASEQFF. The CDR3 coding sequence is TGTGCCAGCAGCGTGGGTCTAGCGAAGGCGTCTGAGCAGTTCTTC.

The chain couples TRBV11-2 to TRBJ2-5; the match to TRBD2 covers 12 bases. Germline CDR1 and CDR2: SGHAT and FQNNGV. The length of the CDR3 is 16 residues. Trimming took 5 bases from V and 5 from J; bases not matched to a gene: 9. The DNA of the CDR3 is TGTGCCAGCAGCACCGGTAGACTAGCGGGGGCGGAGACCCAGTACTTC. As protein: CASSTGRLAGAETQYF.